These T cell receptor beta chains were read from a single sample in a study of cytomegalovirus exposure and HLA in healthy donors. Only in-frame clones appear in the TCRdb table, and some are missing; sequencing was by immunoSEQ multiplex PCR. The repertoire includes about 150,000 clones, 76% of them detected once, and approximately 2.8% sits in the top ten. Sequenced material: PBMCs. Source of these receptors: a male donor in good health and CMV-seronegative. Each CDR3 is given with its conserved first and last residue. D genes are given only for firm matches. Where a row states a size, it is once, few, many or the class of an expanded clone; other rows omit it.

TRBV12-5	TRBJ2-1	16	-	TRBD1	CASGLAGTGVNNEQFF	TGTGCTAGTGGTTTGGCCGGGACAGGGGTGAACAATGAGCAGTTCTTC
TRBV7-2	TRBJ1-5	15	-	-	CASSLFRDSNQPQHF	TGTGCCAGCAGCTTATTCCGGGATAGCAATCAGCCCCAGCATTTT
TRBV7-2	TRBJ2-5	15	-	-	CASSLRRGQQETQYF	TGTGCCAGCAGCTTAAGGAGGGGACAGCAAGAGACCCAGTACTTC
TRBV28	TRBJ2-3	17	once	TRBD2	CASSLSLAGVDGDTQYF	TGTGCCAGCAGTTTAAGTCTAGCGGGTGTCGACGGAGATACGCAGTATTTT
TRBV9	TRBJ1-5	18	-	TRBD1	CASSAGTGELYSNQPQHF	TGTGCCAGCAGCGCCGGGACAGGCGAACTGTACAGCAATCAGCCCCAGCATTTT
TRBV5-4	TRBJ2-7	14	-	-	CASSKNRDPGRQYF	TGTGCCAGCAGTAAGAACAGGGACCCGGGGCGGCAGTACTTC
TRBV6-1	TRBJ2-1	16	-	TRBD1	CASSDQPGQSYNEQFF	TGTGCCAGCAGTGACCAACCGGGACAGTCCTACAATGAGCAGTTCTTC
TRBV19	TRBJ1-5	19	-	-	CASSTEVGGPPGRNQPQHF	TGTGCCAGTAGTACCGAGGTGGGGGGGCCGCCCGGGCGAAATCAGCCCCAGCATTTT
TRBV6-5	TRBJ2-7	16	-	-	CASSYPRTVGAYEQYF	TGTGCCAGCAGTTACCCTCGGACAGTCGGCGCCTACGAGCAGTACTTC
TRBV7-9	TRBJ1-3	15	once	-	CSSSYPGGGGNTIYF	TGTTCCAGCAGCTACCCTGGGGGAGGTGGAAACACCATATATTTT
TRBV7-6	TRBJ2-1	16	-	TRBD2	CASSLGTSGLYNEQFF	TGTGCCAGCAGCTTGGGGACTAGCGGCCTCTACAATGAGCAGTTCTTC
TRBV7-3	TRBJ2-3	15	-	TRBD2	CASSFRPGGQDTQYF	TGTGCCAGCAGCTTCCGCCCGGGAGGGCAAGATACGCAGTATTTT
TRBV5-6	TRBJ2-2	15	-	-	CASSLVRTQAGELFF	TGTGCCAGCAGCTTGGTGCGTACCCAAGCCGGGGAGCTGTTTTTT
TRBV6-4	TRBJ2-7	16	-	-	CASSDPQWKCSYEQYF	TGTGCCAGCAGTGACCCACAGTGGAAATGCTCCTACGAGCAGTACTTC
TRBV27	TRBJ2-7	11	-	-	CATASSYEQYF	TGTGCGACAGCGAGCTCCTACGAGCAGTACTTC
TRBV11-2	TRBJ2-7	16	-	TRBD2	CASSEAGGRGTYEQYF	TGTGCCAGCAGCGAGGCGGGGGGGAGGGGAACCTACGAGCAGTACTTC
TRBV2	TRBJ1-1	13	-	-	CASSNEVGSEAFF	TGTGCCAGCAGTAACGAGGTCGGCAGTGAAGCTTTCTTT
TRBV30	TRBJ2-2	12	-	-	CAWRMGAGELFF	TGTGCCTGGAGGATGGGAGCCGGGGAGCTGTTTTTT
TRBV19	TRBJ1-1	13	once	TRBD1	CASSGQGYTEAFF	TGTGCCAGTAGTGGACAGGGATACACTGAAGCTTTCTTT
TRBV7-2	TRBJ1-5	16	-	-	CASSLNSWPLRQPQHF	TGTGCCAGCAGCTTAAACAGCTGGCCCTTGCGTCAGCCCCAGCATTTT
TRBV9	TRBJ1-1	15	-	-	CASSPSPTVNTEAFF	TGTGCCAGCAGCCCCTCTCCGACAGTGAACACTGAAGCTTTCTTT
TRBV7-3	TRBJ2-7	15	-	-	CASSLYGGTSYEQYF	TGTGCCAGCAGCTTATATGGGGGGACCTCCTACGAGCAGTACTTC
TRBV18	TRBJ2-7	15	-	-	CASSPDRGLQGEQYF	TGTGCCAGCTCACCTGACAGGGGACTACAGGGGGAGCAGTACTTC
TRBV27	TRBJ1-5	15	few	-	CASSLRDSGNQPQHF	TGTGCCAGCAGTTTACGGGACTCAGGCAATCAGCCCCAGCATTTT
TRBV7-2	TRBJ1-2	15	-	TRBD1	CASSSGQTANYGYTF	TGTGCCAGCAGCTCGGGACAGACAGCTAACTATGGCTACACCTTC
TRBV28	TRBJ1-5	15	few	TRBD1	CASSSGDRDRQPQHF	TGTGCCAGCAGTTCGGGGGACAGGGATCGTCAGCCCCAGCATTTT
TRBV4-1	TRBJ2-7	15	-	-	CASSQERGWAYEQYF	TGCGCCAGCAGCCAAGAACGGGGTTGGGCCTACGAGCAGTACTTC
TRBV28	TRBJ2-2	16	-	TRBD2	CASSPSRGVYTGELFF	TGTGCCAGTTCCCCTAGCCGGGGGGTCTACACCGGGGAGCTGTTTTTT
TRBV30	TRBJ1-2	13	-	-	CAWNQGTNYGYTF	TGTGCCTGGAACCAGGGGACTAACTATGGCTACACCTTC
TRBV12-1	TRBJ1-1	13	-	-	CASPGTANTEAFF	TGTGCCAGTCCCGGGACAGCTAACACTGAAGCTTTCTTT
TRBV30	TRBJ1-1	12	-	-	CAWSPGVTEAFF	TGTGCCTGGAGTCCGGGGGTAACTGAAGCTTTCTTT
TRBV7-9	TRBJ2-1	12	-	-	CASSLPLGVQFF	TGTGCCAGCAGCCTACCCCTAGGCGTGCAGTTCTTC
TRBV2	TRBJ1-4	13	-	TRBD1	CASRGQVEGKLFF	TGTGCCAGCAGGGGACAGGTAGAGGGAAAACTGTTTTTT
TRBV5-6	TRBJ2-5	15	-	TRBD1	CASSLLDRVQETQYF	TGTGCCAGCAGCTTGCTGGACAGGGTCCAAGAGACCCAGTACTTC
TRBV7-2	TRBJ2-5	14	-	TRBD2	CASARGGPQETQYF	TGTGCCAGCGCCCGCGGGGGGCCCCAAGAGACCCAGTACTTC
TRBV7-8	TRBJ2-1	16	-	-	CASSLVWPSSYNEQFF	TGTGCCAGCAGCTTAGTCTGGCCTAGCTCCTACAATGAGCAGTTCTTC
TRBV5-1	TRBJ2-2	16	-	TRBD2	CASSLSSGSHTGELFF	TGCGCCAGCAGCCTCTCCAGCGGGAGTCACACCGGGGAGCTGTTTTTT
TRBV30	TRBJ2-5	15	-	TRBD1	CAWTGQDRARETQYF	TGTGCCTGGACCGGACAGGACAGGGCAAGGGAGACCCAGTACTTC
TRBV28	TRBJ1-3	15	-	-	CASSSTGGYGNTIYF	TGTGCCAGCAGTTCGACGGGAGGATATGGAAACACCATATATTTT
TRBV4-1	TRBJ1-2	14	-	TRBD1	CASRETGGAPGYTF	TGCGCCAGCAGAGAAACAGGGGGCGCACCCGGCTACACCTTC
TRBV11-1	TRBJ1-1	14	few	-	CASSPRPGWTEAFF	TGTGCCAGCAGTCCTCGACCAGGGTGGACTGAAGCTTTCTTT
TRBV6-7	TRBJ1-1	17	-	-	CASSFPDPNSPNTEAFF	TGTGCCAGCAGTTTCCCCGATCCGAACAGCCCGAACACTGAAGCTTTCTTT